This TCR beta chain came from a study of blood T cell repertoires in COVID-19. Study information: The analysed material was cDNA or gDNA that came from T cells, B-cell-depleted T cells, or PBMCs.

Generated by immunoSEQ multiplex PCR, the TCRdb table keeps only in-frame clones and is missing some. The table records roughly 410,000 clones, around nine tenths of them present only once. The CDR3 totals 11 residues. Trimming pared 6 bases from V and 7 bases from J, leaving 4 bases between. CDR1 is MNHEY, CDR2 SVGEGT, per germline. Sequenced sample: peripheral blood. V usage is TRBV6-2 or TRBV6-3 and J usage is TRBJ1-6, with D uncertain. This TCR came from a woman between 40 and 50 years old with COVID-19, enrolled during active disease. The CDR3 spells CASSLNSPLHF. CDR3 in DNA: TGTGCCAGCAGCCTAAATTCACCCCTCCACTTT.